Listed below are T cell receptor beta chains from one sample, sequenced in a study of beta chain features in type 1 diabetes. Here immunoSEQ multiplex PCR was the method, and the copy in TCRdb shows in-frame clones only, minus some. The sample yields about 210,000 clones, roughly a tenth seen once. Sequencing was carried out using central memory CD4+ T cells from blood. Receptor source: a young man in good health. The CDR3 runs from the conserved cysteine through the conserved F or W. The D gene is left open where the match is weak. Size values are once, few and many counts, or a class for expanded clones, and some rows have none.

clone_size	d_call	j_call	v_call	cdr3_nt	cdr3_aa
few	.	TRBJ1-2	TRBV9	TGTGCCAGCAGCGTAGGGTATGGCTACACCTTC	CASSVGYGYTF
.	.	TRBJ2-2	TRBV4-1	TGCGCCAGCAGCCCAAGGGCTACGAACACCGGGGAGCTGTTTTTT	CASSPRATNTGELFF
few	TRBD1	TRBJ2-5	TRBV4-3	TGCGCCAGCAGCCAAGTAGGGACAGCGGCCCAGGAGACCCAGTACTTC	CASSQVGTAAQETQYF
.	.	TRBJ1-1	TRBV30	TGTGCCTGGGGGACTGCGCATGAAGCTTTCTTT	CAWGTAHEAFF
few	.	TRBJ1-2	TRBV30	TGTGCCTGGAGTCAACAGCTCTCGGCTAACTATGGCTACACCTTC	CAWSQQLSANYGYTF
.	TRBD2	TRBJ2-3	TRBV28	TGTGCCACCAAGCGGGGGTACACAGATACGCAGTATTTT	CATKRGYTDTQYF
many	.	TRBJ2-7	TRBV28	TGTGCCAGCAGTTTCCCGGATCTGGGAGACTACGAGCAGTACTTC	CASSFPDLGDYEQYF
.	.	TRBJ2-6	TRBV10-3	TGTGCCATCAGTGTAGGGACCCCAGGGGCCAACGTCCTGACTTTC	CAISVGTPGANVLTF
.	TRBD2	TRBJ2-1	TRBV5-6	TGTGCCAGCAGCTTCGAAATGGGTAGCGGGTTATATGAGCAGTTCTTC	CASSFEMGSGLYEQFF
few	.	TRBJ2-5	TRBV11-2	TGTGCCACCGCGTCCCTCAGGGGCCCCCGGGAGACCCAGTACTTC	CATASLRGPRETQYF
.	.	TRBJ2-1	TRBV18	TGTGCCAGCTCACCCGGACAGCTTATCTCCTACAATGAGCAGTTCTTC	CASSPGQLISYNEQFF
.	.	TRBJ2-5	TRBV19	TGTGCCAGTAGTTGGGTAACCCAAGAGACCCAGTACTTC	CASSWVTQETQYF
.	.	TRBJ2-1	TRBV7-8	TGTGCCAGCAGCTTGAGTCGGCTGCTGAGTGAGCAGTTCTTC	CASSLSRLLSEQFF
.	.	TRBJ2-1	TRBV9	TGTGCCAGCAGTCCGACTTTTAATGAGCAGTTCTTC	CASSPTFNEQFF
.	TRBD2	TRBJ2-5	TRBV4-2	TGTGCCAGCAGCCAAGACCCCGCGGGAGGTTGGGAGACCCAGTACTTC	CASSQDPAGGWETQYF
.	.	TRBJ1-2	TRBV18	TGTGCCAGCTCACCAGCAAAAGGAACAGAGCGAGGTGGCTACACCTTC	CASSPAKGTERGGYTF
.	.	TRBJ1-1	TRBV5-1	TGCGCCAGCAACCCCGAGGGGGGGTTGGACACTGAAGCTTTCTTT	CASNPEGGLDTEAFF
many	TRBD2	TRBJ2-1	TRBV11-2	TGTGCCAGCAGCTTAGACATTCGGGGACTAGCGGGAGGTAATGAGCAGTTCTTC	CASSLDIRGLAGGNEQFF
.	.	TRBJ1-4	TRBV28	TGTGCCAGCAGTTTAAGGGCCGGGACGACGTTTTTT	CASSLRAGTTFF
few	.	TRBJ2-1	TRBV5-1	TGCGCCAGCAGCTTGGACGAGCGTTCCTACAATGAGCAGTTCTTC	CASSLDERSYNEQFF
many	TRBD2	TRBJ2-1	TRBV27	TGTGCCAGCAGTCCGGTAGGCGGGAGTCCGCAGTTCTTC	CASSPVGGSPQFF
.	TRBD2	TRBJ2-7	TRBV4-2	TGTGCCAGCAGCCAAGGGGTGGGCGGGAGCTCCTACGAGCAGTACTTC	CASSQGVGGSSYEQYF
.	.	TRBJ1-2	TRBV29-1	TGCAGCGTTTTTAACTATGGCTACACCTTC	CSVFNYGYTF
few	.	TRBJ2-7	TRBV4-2	TGTGCCAGCAGCCAAGACAGGGGCCGGACCTACGAGCAGTACTTC	CASSQDRGRTYEQYF
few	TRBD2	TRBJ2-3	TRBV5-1	TGCGCCAGCAGGGCTAGCGGTACAGATACGCAGTATTTT	CASRASGTDTQYF
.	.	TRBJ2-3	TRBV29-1	TGCAGCGAGGAGGGCAGGTCTCACCCGGATACGCAGTATTTT	CSEEGRSHPDTQYF
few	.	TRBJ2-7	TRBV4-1	TGCGCCAGCAGCCAGGCTGGAGGGACAGCCCCCTACGAGCAGTACTTC	CASSQAGGTAPYEQYF
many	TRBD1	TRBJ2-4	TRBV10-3	TGTGCCATCAGTAACGACAGGGACGGAAACATTCAGTACTTC	CAISNDRDGNIQYF
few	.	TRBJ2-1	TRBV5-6	TGTGCCAGCAGCGTGGAGTGGATGGATAAACAGTTCTTC	CASSVEWMDKQFF
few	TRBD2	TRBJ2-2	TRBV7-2	TGTGCCAGCAGCTGGGACTACAACACCGGGGAGCTGTTTTTT	CASSWDYNTGELFF
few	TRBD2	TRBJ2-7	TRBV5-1	TGCGCCAGCAGCACCGGGACTAGCGGGAGTATAGTCCACGAGCAGTACTTC	CASSTGTSGSIVHEQYF
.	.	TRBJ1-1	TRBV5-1	TGCGCCAGCAGCAGCCAGTCGAACACTGAAGCTTTCTTT	CASSSQSNTEAFF
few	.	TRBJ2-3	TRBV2	TGTGCCAGCAGTGTCAATGGGGATACGCAGTATTTT	CASSVNGDTQYF
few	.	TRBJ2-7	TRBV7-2	TGTGCCAGCAGCTTAGCCTCTTGGTCGGGCGAGCAGTACTTC	CASSLASWSGEQYF
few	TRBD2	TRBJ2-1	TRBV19	TGTGCCAGTAGTCCGCGTCCCTCCGGGACTAGCGCTTACAATGAGCAGTTCTTC	CASSPRPSGTSAYNEQFF
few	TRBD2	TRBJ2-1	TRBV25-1	TGTGCCAGCAGTGAGACTAGCGCGACCTACAATGAGCAGTTCTTC	CASSETSATYNEQFF
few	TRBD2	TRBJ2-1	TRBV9	TGTGCCAGCAGCACTTTCCCTCGGGGAGCGGCGGGAGCCAATGAGCAGTTCTTC	CASSTFPRGAAGANEQFF
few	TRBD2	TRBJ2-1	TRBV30	TGTGCCTGGAGTTATGGACTAGCGCCGAATGAGCAGTTCTTC	CAWSYGLAPNEQFF
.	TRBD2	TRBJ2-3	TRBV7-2	TGTGCCAGCAGCTTAGGGACTAGTACAGATACGCAGTATTTT	CASSLGTSTDTQYF
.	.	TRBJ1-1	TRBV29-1	TGCAGCGTGATGAACACTGAAGCTTTCTTT	CSVMNTEAFF
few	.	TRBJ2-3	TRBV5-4	TGTGCCAGCAGCTTGGTGGCTCTTGGCACAGATACGCAGTATTTT	CASSLVALGTDTQYF
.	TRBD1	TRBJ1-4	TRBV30	TGTGCCTGGGGACAGGGGAAGGAAAAACTGTTTTTT	CAWGQGKEKLFF
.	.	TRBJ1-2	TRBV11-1	TGTGCCAGCAGCATATCCGGGAGTAACTATGGCTACACCTTC	CASSISGSNYGYTF
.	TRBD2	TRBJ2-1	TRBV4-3	TGCGCCAGCAGCCAAGCGGGCCGCGGGAGGAATGAGCAGTTCTTC	CASSQAGRGRNEQFF
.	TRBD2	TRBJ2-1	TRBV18	TGTGCCAGCTCACCATGGGAGGGAACCTACAATGAGCAGTTCTTC	CASSPWEGTYNEQFF
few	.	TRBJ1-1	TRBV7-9	TGTGCCAGCAGCCACTACGGCGACCCGAACACTGAAGCTTTCTTT	CASSHYGDPNTEAFF
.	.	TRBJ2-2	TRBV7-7	TGTGCCAGCAGCCACCAGAACACCGGGGAGCTGTTTTTT	CASSHQNTGELFF
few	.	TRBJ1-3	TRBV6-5	TGTGCCAGCAGTTTCACCAGCGGGGGAACTGGAAACACCATATATTTT	CASSFTSGGTGNTIYF
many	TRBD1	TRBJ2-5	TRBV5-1	TGCGCCAGCAGCCCGGGGACAGCCCAAGAGACCCAGTACTTC	CASSPGTAQETQYF
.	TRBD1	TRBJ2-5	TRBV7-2	TGTGCCAGCAGCTCCCGAAAGACAGGGCGGGAAGAGACCCAGTACTTC	CASSSRKTGREETQYF
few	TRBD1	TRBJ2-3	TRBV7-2	TGTGCCAGCAGCACGGGACAGAGCACAGATACGCAGTATTTT	CASSTGQSTDTQYF
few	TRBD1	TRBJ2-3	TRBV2	TGTGCCAGCAGTCTAAGACGGGACAGGGCCCCTTCTAGCACAGATACGCAGTATTTT	CASSLRRDRAPSSTDTQYF
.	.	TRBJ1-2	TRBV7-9	TGTGCCAGCAGCTCCTCAGGTTATGGCTACACCTTC	CASSSSGYGYTF
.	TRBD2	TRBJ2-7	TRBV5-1	TGCGCCAGCAGCAGGATAGGACTAGCGGACTACGAGCAGTACTTC	CASSRIGLADYEQYF
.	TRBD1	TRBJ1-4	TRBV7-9	TGTGCCAGCAGCCTCTACTCCTTACAGGGGGCCAAGGAAAAACTGTTTTTT	CASSLYSLQGAKEKLFF
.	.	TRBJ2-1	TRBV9	TGTGCCAGCAGCGTAGGGGCTCGAGACAATGAGCAGTTCTTC	CASSVGARDNEQFF
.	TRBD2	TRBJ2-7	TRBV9	TGTGCCAGCAGCGTAGGCCCAACTAGCGGGTTATACGAGCAGTACTTC	CASSVGPTSGLYEQYF
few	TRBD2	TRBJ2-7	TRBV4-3	TGCGCCAGCAGCCGACTAGCGCTCTCCTACGAGCAGTACTTC	CASSRLALSYEQYF
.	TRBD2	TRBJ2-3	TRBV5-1	TGCGCCAGCAGCGTAGGGACTAGCGGGAGGACAGATACGCAGTATTTT	CASSVGTSGRTDTQYF